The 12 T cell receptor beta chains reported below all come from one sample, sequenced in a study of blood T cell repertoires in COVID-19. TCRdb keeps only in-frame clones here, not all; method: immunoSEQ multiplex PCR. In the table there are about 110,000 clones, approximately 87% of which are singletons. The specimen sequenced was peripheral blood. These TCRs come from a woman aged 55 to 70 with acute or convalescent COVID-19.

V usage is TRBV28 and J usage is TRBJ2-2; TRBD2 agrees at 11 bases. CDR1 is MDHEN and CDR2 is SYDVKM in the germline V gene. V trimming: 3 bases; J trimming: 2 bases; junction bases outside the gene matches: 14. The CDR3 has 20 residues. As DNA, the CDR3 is TGTGCCAGCAGTTTCCCGACGGCCGGGACTAGCGGACTTAACACCGGGGAGCTGTTTTTT. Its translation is CASSFPTAGTSGLNTGELFF. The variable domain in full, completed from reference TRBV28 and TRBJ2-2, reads DVKVTQSSRYLVKRTGEKVFLECVQDMDHENMFWYRQDPGLGLRLIYFSYDVKMKEKGDIPEGYSVSREKKERFSLILESASTNQTSMYLCASSFPTAGTSGLNTGELFFGEGSRLTVL.

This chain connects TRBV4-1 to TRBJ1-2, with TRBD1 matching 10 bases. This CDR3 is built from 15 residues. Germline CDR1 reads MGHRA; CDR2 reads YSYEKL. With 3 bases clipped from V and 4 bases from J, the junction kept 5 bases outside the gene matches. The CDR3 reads CASSQATGGPYGYTF. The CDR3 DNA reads TGCGCCAGCAGCCAGGCGACAGGGGGCCCCTATGGCTACACCTTC.

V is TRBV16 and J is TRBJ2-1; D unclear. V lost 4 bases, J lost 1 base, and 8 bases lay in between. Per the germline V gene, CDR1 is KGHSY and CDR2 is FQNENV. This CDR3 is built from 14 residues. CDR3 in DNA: TGTGCCAGCAGCCTACTCCGGTCCTACAATGAGCAGTTCTTC. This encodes CASSLLRSYNEQFF.

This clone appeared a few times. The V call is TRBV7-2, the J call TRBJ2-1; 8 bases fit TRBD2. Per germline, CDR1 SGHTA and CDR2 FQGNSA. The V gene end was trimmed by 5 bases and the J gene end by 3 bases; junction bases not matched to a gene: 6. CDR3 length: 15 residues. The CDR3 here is CASSPWGLVYNEQFF. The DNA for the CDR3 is TGTGCCAGCAGCCCATGGGGACTAGTCTACAATGAGCAGTTCTTC.

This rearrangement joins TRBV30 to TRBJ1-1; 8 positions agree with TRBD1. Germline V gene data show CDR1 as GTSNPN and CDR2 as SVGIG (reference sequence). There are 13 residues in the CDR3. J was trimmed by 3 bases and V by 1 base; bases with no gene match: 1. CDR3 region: CAWSAGGYTEAFF. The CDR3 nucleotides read TGTGCCTGGAGTGCAGGGGGCTACACTGAAGCTTTCTTT. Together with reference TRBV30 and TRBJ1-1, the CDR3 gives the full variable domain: SQTIHQWPATLVQPVGSPLSLECTVEGTSNPNLYWYRQAAGRGLQLLFYSVGIGQISSEVPQNLSASRPQDRQFILSSKKLLLSDSGFYLCAWSAGGYTEAFFGQGTRLTVV.

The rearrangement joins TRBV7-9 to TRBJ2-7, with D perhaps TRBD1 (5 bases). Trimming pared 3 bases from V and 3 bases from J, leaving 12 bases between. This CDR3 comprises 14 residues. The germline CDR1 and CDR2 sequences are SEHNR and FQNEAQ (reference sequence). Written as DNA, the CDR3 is TGTGCCAGCAGCTTGATGGACATCAGCTACGAGCAGTACTTC. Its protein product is CASSLMDISYEQYF.

In nucleotides, the CDR3 is TGCGCCAGCAGCCATCCCCATAGCGGGGGGGCGAAAGAGACCCAGTACTTC. Amino acid sequence: CASSHPHSGGAKETQYF. The rearrangement links TRBV4-1 to TRBJ2-5; 11 positions match TRBD2. With 3 bases clipped from V and 3 bases from J, the junction kept 9 bases outside the gene matches. Germline loops: CDR1 MGHRA, CDR2 YSYEKL. The CDR3 covers 17 residues.

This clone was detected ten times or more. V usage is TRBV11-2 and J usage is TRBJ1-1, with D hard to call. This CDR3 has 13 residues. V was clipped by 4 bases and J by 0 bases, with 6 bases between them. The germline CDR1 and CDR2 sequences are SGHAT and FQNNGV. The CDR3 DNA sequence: TGTGCCAGCAGCTGGGAGATGAACACTGAAGCTTTCTTT. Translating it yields CASSWEMNTEAFF.

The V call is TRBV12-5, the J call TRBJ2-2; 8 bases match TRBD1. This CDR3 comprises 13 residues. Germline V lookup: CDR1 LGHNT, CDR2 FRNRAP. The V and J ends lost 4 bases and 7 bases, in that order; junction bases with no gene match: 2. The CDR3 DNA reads TGTGCTAGTGGTTCACAGGGGGACGGGGAGCTGTTTTTT. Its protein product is CASGSQGDGELFF.

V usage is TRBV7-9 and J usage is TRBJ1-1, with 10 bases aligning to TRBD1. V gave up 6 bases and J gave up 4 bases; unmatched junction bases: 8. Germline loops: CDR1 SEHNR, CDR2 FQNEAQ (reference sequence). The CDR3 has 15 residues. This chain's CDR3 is CASSKRTGGGTEAFF. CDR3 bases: TGTGCCAGCAGTAAGCGGACAGGGGGAGGCACTGAAGCTTTCTTT.

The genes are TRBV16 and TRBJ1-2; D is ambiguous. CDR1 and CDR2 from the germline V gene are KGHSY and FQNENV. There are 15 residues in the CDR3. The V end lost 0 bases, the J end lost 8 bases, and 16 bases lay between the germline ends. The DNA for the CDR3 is TGTGCCAGCAGCCAATCGAGTTTCGGGGTCGGAGGCTACACCTTC. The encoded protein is CASSQSSFGVGGYTF.

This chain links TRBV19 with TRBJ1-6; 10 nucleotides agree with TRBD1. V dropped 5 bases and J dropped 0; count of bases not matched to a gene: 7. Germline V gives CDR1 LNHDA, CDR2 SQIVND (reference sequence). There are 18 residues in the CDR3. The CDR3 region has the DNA TGTGCCAGTAGTCTGGGACAGGGGCGATACTCCTATAATTCACCCCTCCACTTT. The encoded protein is CASSLGQGRYSYNSPLHF. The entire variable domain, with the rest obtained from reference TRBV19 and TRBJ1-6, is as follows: DGGITQSPKYLFRKEGQNVTLSCEQNLNHDAMYWYRQDPGQGLRLIYYSQIVNDFQKGDIAEGYSVSREKKESFPLTVTSAQKNPTAFYLCASSLGQGRYSYNSPLHFGNGTRLTVT.